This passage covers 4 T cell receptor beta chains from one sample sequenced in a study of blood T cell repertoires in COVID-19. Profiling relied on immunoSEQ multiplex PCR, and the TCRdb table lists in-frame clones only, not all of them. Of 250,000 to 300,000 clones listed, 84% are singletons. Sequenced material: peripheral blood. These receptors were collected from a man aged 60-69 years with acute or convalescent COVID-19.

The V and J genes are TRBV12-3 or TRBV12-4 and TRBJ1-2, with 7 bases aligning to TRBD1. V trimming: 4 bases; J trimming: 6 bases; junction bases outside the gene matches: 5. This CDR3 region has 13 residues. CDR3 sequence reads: CASSSDRVNGYTF. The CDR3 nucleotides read TGTGCCAGCAGTTCCGACAGGGTAAATGGCTACACCTTC.

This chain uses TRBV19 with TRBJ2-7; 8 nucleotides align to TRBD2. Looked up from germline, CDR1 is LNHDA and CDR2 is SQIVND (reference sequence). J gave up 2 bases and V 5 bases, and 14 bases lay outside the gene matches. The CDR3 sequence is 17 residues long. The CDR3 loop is CASSRPVSGSVTYEQYF. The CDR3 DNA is TGTGCCAGTAGTCGACCCGTCAGCGGGAGCGTCACCTACGAGCAGTACTTC.

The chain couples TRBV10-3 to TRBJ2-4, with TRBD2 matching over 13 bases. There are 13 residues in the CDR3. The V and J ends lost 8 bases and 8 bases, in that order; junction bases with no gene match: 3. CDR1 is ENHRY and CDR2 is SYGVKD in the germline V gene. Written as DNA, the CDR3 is TGTGCCATCGGACTAGCGGGAGAGGACATTCAGTACTTC. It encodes CAIGLAGEDIQYF.

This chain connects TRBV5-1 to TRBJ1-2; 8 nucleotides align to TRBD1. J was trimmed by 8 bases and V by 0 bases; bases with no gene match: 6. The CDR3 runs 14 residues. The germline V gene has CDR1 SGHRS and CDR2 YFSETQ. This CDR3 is CASSLGQTGAGYTF. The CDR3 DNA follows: TGCGCCAGCAGCTTGGGGCAGACAGGGGCCGGCTACACCTTC.